These 2 T cell receptor beta chains came from one sample sequenced in a study of technical replicates of blood from a few donors. Produced via immunoSEQ multiplex PCR; TCRdb's table is partial and in-frame only. The data contain 70,000 to 75,000 clones, just under 95% of them singletons. Sequenced input: T cells isolated from PBMCs. These receptors originate from a human donor in good health.

The gene calls are TRBV7-8 and TRBJ2-7, with 8 bases that match TRBD1. Germline V gene lookup returns CDR1 SGHVS and CDR2 FQNEAQ. J lost 7 bases, V lost 6 bases, and 5 bases had no gene match. The CDR3 is made up of 12 amino acids. The CDR3 nucleotides are TGTGCCAGCAGGATAACAGGGGGTGAGCAGTACTTC. Its translation is CASRITGGEQYF. Supplemented by reference TRBV7-8 and TRBJ2-7, the full variable domain reads GAGVSQSPRYKVAKRGQDVALRCDPISGHVSLFWYQQALGQGPEFLTYFQNEAQLDKSGLPSDRFFAERPEGSVSTLKIQRTQQEDSAVYLCASRITGGEQYFGPGTRLTVT.

CDR3 region: CASIRTRTPLNNEQFF. CDR3 nucleotides: TGTGCCAGCATCCGAACTCGGACACCCCTTAACAATGAGCAGTTCTTC. V gene TRBV7-8 combines with J gene TRBJ2-1; weak D call: TRBD1 (5 bases). This CDR3 region has 16 residues. Germline CDR1 is SGHVS and CDR2 is FQNEAQ. With 7 bases removed from V and 5 bases from J, the gap between germline ends came to 21 bases. The entire variable domain, with the rest obtained from reference TRBV7-8 and TRBJ2-1, is as follows: GAGVSQSPRYKVAKRGQDVALRCDPISGHVSLFWYQQALGQGPEFLTYFQNEAQLDKSGLPSDRFFAERPEGSVSTLKIQRTQQEDSAVYLCASIRTRTPLNNEQFFGPGTRLTVL.